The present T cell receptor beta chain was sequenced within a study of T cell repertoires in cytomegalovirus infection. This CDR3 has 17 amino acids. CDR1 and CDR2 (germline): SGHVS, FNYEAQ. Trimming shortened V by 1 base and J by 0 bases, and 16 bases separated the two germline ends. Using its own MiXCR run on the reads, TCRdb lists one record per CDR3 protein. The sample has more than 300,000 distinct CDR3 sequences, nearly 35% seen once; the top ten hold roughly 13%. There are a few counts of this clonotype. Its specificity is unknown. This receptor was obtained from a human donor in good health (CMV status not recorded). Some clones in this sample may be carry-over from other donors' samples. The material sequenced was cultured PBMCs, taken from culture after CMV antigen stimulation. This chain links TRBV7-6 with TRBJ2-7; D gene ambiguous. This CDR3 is CASSLVGSTATSYEQYF. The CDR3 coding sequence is TGTGCCAGCAGCTTAGTCGGGTCGACCGCCACCTCCTACGAGCAGTACTTC.